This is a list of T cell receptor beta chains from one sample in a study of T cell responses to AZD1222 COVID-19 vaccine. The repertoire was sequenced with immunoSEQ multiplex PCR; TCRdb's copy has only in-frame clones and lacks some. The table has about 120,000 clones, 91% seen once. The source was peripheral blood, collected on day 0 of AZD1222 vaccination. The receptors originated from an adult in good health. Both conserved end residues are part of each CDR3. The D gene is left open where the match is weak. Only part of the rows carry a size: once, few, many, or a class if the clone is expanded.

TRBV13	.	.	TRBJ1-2	TGTGCCAGCAGCTTATTACCCTTAGCTAACTATGGCTACACCTTC	CASSLLPLANYGYTF
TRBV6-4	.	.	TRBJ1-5	TGTGCCAGCAGTGCAGACCGGTGGGGGCGCGGCAATCAGCCCCAGCATTTT	CASSADRWGRGNQPQHF
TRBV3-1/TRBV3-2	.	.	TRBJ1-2	TGTGCCAGCAGCCAGGCACCTAACTATGGCTACACCTTC	CASSQAPNYGYTF
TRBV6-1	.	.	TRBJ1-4	TGTGCCAGCAGTGACAGGGTGCAGGAAAAACTGTTTTTT	CASSDRVQEKLFF
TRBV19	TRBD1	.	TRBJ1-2	TGTGCCAGTAGTACGAACACAGGGGACTTTGGCTACACCTTC	CASSTNTGDFGYTF
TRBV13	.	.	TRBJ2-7	TGTGCCAGCAGCACGCTCTCCTACGAGCAGTACTTC	CASSTLSYEQYF
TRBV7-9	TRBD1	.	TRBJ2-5	TGTGCCGGGACAGGGGACCAAGAGACCCAGTACTTC	CAGTGDQETQYF
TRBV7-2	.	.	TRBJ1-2	TGTGCCAGCAGCTTAGCGCTCTCACAACAGAACTATGGCTACACCTTC	CASSLALSQQNYGYTF
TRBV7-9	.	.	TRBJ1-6	TGTGCCAGCAGCTCCGACGGTTCACCCCTCCACTTT	CASSSDGSPLHF
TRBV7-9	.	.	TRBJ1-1	TGTGCCAGCACCAAGAACACTGAAGCTTTCTTT	CASTKNTEAFF
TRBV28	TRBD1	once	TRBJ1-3	TGTGCCAGCAGTTTCACTATAGAACCCAGGGGGCTTCCGGGAAACACCATATATTTT	CASSFTIEPRGLPGNTIYF
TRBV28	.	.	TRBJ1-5	TGTGCCAGCAGTTTATCCCTCGCGGGCAATCAGCCCCAGCATTTT	CASSLSLAGNQPQHF
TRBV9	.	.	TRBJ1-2	TGTGCCAGCAGCCAATCTGGCGCCACAGGGAGTAACTATGGCTACACCTTC	CASSQSGATGSNYGYTF
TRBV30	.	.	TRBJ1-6	TGTGCCTGGAGGTCAGGGAGGGATTCACCCCTCCACTTT	CAWRSGRDSPLHF
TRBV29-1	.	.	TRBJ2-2	TGCAGCGTAGAAACAGGGACCGGGGAGCTGTTTTTT	CSVETGTGELFF
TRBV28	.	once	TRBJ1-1	TGTGCCAGCAGTCCACCCTACATGAGAACCACTGAAGCTTTCTTT	CASSPPYMRTTEAFF
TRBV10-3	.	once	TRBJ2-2	TGTGCCATCAGTGAGACGCAGGGTTACACCGGGGAGCTGTTTTTT	CAISETQGYTGELFF
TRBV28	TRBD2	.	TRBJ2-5	TGTGCCAGCCACGGTAGCGGGAGGCCGTACCAAGAGACCCAGTACTTC	CASHGSGRPYQETQYF
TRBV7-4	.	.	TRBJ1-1	TGTGCCAGCAGCTTAACAGGAGGGGGGAACACTGAAGCTTTCTTT	CASSLTGGGNTEAFF
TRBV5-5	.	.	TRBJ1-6	TGTGCCAGCAGCTCACCGCCCTTTACGGGTTCACCCCTCCACTTT	CASSSPPFTGSPLHF
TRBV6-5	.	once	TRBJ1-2	TGTGCCAGCAGAGAGGGAATACAGAATAACTATGGCTACACCTTC	CASREGIQNNYGYTF
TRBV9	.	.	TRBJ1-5	TGTGCCAGCAGCCTGACCGGGATCAACAATCAGCCCCAGCATTTT	CASSLTGINNQPQHF
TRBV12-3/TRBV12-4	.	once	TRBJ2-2	TGTGCCATTCGGGGAACCGGGGAGCTGTTTTTT	CAIRGTGELFF
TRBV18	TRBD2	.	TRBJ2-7	TGTGCCAGCTCACCGACTAGCGGGATGGGGGGCCCCTACGAGCAGTACTTC	CASSPTSGMGGPYEQYF
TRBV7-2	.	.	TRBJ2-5	TGTGCCAGCAGCTTAGGAGGAGGGGCTGGGGAGACCCAGTACTTC	CASSLGGGAGETQYF
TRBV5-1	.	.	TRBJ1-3	TGCGCCAGCAGCTTGGCGGGGGAAGGAAGAAACACCATATATTTT	CASSLAGEGRNTIYF
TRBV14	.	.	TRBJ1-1	TGTGCCAGCAGCCGACAGAGGGACACTGAAGCTTTCTTT	CASSRQRDTEAFF
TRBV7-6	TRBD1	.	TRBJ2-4	TGTGCCAGCAGCTTAGGTCCGGGAAGGGGGCTAAACATTCAGTACTTC	CASSLGPGRGLNIQYF